This record looks at one TCR beta chain sequence and its context. Antigen unknown. The data derive from a study of T cells after posttransplantation cyclophosphamide. Broader study findings: Blood and skin or GI T cell repertoires showed limited TRB overlap. TRB clonality was highly associated with recipient CMV seropositivity and reactivation. Donor-recipient repertoire similarity was low at 1-2 months, rising over year one.

Sequencing used immunoSEQ multiplex PCR; TCRdb keeps in-frame clones, though not all of them. The table has around 23,000 clones, about 86% seen once; the top ten hold more than 2%. Methotrexate plus calcineurin inhibitor accompanied controls' myeloablative marrow transplants; sampling was 1 year later. CDR1 MNHNY and CDR2 SVGAGI come from the germline V gene (reference sequence). With 6 bases clipped from V and 2 bases from J, the junction kept 4 bases outside the gene matches. This CDR3 contains 14 residues. The input for sequencing was PBMCs, taken approximately 360 days after allogeneic stem cell transplant with calcineurin inhibitor and methotrexate. The receptor comes from a female patient between 30 and 39 years old who received an allogeneic stem cell transplant from an unrelated donor, was CMV-positive, and had acute and chronic GVHD. Some T cells may originate from the graft donor. The genes are TRBV6-6 and TRBJ1-5; 7 bases line up with TRBD1. DNA for the CDR3: TGTGCCAGCAGGGATACAGGGGGCAATCAGCCCCAGCATTTT. Amino acids: CASRDTGGNQPQHF.